This T cell receptor (beta chain) was sequenced during a study of T cells in pancreatic ductal adenocarcinoma. Findings of the study overall: Comparisons of tumor and blood clonality may show falsely lower tumor diversity. Mean clonality was roughly 0.1 in tumors and 0.06 to 0.085 in blood, not significantly different. The resected cohort was biased toward the minority with early-stage disease. Blood had more productive templates and roughly 7.5-fold more unique clonotypes than tumor.

As regards this clone: Its specificity is not known.

Selected pancreatic ductal adenocarcinoma patients had undergone surgery without neoadjuvant therapy. The CDR3 spans 13 residues. The V gene end was trimmed by 6 bases and the J gene end by 5 bases; junction bases not matched to a gene: 6. From germline, CDR1 is ENHRY and CDR2 SYGVKD. TCRdb keeps only in-frame clones here, not all; method: immunoSEQ multiplex PCR. The top ten clones hold around 3.2% of a sample with around 94,000 clones, about 95% of them seen once. The sample consisted of PBMCs. This clonotype originated in a human donor with pancreatic ductal adenocarcinoma. The rearrangement uses TRBV10-3 and TRBJ2-7, with 8 nucleotides matching TRBD1. CDR3 region: CAISQGQANEQYF. The CDR3 DNA reads TGTGCCATCAGCCAGGGACAGGCTAACGAGCAGTACTTC.